This note documents a single T cell receptor (beta chain) sequence. What antigen it recognizes has not been identified. No much larger clone is present one base from it, and per-base qualities are unavailable. The data were taken from a study of CD4 T cell repertoires in COVID-19 (dated by TCRdb to about 2021). At the level of the whole study: For cross-reactivity analysis, CFSE-low cells were expanded with IL-2 for less than eleven days, then relabeled and restimulated with spike proteins from other coronaviruses. TCR Vbeta repertoire analysis of SARS-CoV-2-reactive T cells was conducted at the subset level in three recovered individuals. Naturally processed CD4+ T cell responses to SARS-CoV-2 spike and nucleoprotein were characterized in COVID-19-recovered individuals, and clonal composition was assessed by TCR Vbeta sequencing. General study outcomes and caveats: Consistent with cross-reactivity, between roughly 7 and 28% of SARS-CoV-2 clonotypes also showed up in secondary cultures stimulated with SARS-CoV and/or HKU1 spike. Several of the most expanded SARS-CoV-2-reactive clonotypes were shared between two or all three memory subsets, suggesting intraclonal diversification.

V drops 6 bases and J drops 2 bases, leaving 11 bases in between. The CDR3 starts with the cysteine, ends with the phenylalanine, and has 14 residues. Left in the record is the CDR3 DNA by itself, 42 bases read in frame from the first base. Based on the germline V gene, the CDR1 and CDR2 sequences are SGHNT and YENEEA. The protocol used for the library was the immunoSEQ multiplex PCR assay. In the original analysis: The Chao-Jaccard similarity index and counts of shared clonotypes were used to quantify repertoire overlap between subsets. Drawn from immuneACCESS, this table holds only the in-frame rearrangements with V and J called that TCRdb kept. Clones are partly lost; checked studies trace under half to an unresolved V gene and leave the rest unexplained. V and J calls plus clone size are reproduced from that table; the DNA served to infer D and trimming. The sample yields approximately 75,000 clones; around 82% were counted once. 0.45% to 0.6% of the sample lies in the top ten.

In light of the paper, this sample's time point label describes: sample from a COVID-19-recovered individual after infection. Donors were patients who had recovered from mild-to-severe COVID-19. Uncultured memory T cell samples were subjected to sequencing directly after ex vivo isolation. From peripheral blood mononuclear cells, the researchers isolated CD4+ total memory, central memory, effector memory and circulating T follicular helper cells. The V gene is TRBV11-3 and the J gene is TRBJ1-5; TRBD1 could be the D gene, as 6 bases match. The sequencing here drew on CD4+ T cells from peripheral blood, taken after recovery from COVID-19. This TCR was recovered from a human donor who had COVID-19. In nucleotides, the sequence is TGTGCCAGCAGGCACAGGGTTTGCAATCAGCCCCAGCATTTT. Translated, it reads CASRHRVCNQPQHF.